Each of the 18 T cell receptor beta chains below was sequenced from the same sample in a study of a mutant IDH1 vaccine in newly diagnosed glioma. The time point: week 35, safety follow-up. The study gave 300 ug of mutant IDH1 20-mer peptide per vaccine dose, with topical imiquimod. Their target antigens are unknown. Some clones are missing from TCRdb's copy, which holds only in-frame ones; the method was immunoSEQ multiplex PCR. The data show 53,000 or so clones, roughly 80% seen once. The material sequenced was PBMCs, taken from a glioma patient whose treatment included an IDH1 peptide vaccine. The receptors were gathered from a man aged 40-49 years with glioma.

V and J are TRBV5-6 and TRBJ1-2; 9 nucleotides agree with TRBD1. Germline-derived CDR1 and CDR2 are SGHDT and YYEEEE. The CDR3 contains 14 residues. V gave up 5 bases and J gave up 4 bases; unmatched junction bases: 6. This CDR3 is CASSTGGGRYGYTF. Here the CDR3 DNA reads TGTGCCAGCAGTACAGGGGGCGGCCGCTATGGCTACACCTTC.

A remark on this clone: The identical CDR3 is also encoded by other nucleotide sequences in the sample. The CDR3 sequence is CASSLFGGSGNTIYF. CDR3 nucleotides: TGTGCCAGCAGCTTGTTTGGGGGGTCTGGAAACACCATATATTTT. The chain couples TRBV5-6 to TRBJ1-3; a possible D gene is TRBD1 (5 bases). The CDR3 loop spans 15 amino acids. Germline loops: CDR1 SGHDT, CDR2 YYEEEE. V was trimmed by 1 base and J by 1 base, leaving 9 bases between them.

This clone turned up a few times. The chain uses TRBV21-1 and TRBJ1-2; the tabulated D call, TRBD1, remains unverified against the DNA. TRBV21-1 is assigned pseudogene status. The CDR3 covers 12 residues. The CDR3 sequence: CASSSPQYGYTF. The DNA of the CDR3 is TGTGCCAGCAGCAGTCCCCAGTATGGCTACACCTTC.

This clone was found once. The rearrangement joins TRBV7-9 to TRBJ2-2; D is possibly TRBD1 (6 bases). The CDR3 is made up of 15 amino acids. With 5 bases removed from V and 4 bases from J, the gap between germline ends came to 14 bases. Germline CDR1 and CDR2: SEHNR and FQNEAQ (reference sequence). In DNA, the CDR3 is TGTGCCAGCAGCCCTCCCAGGGGTGGCACCGGGGAGCTGTTTTTT. Its translation: CASSPPRGGTGELFF.

The rearrangement links TRBV6-6 to TRBJ1-2; TRBD1 matches at 7 bases. J gave up 8 bases and V 5 bases, and 11 bases lay outside the gene matches. Per germline, CDR1 MNHNY and CDR2 SVGAGI (reference sequence). This CDR3 has 14 residues. This CDR3 is CASSRDSSMGGYTF. Written as DNA, the CDR3 is TGTGCCAGCAGTCGGGACAGCTCCATGGGAGGCTACACCTTC.

This chain joins TRBV6-4 and TRBJ2-6; D possibly corresponds to TRBD2 (7 bases). This CDR3 has 18 residues. The V end lost 0 bases, the J end lost 0 bases, and 12 bases lay between the germline ends. Germline CDR1 MRHNA, CDR2 SNTAGT. The chain's CDR3 is CASSDSGGGFSGANVLTF. The CDR3 DNA is TGTGCCAGCAGTGACTCGGGCGGGGGCTTCTCTGGGGCCAACGTCCTGACTTTC.

The chain has TRBV5-1 and TRBJ2-7; 7 nucleotides line up with TRBD2. This CDR3 is built from 12 residues. Germline loops: CDR1 SGHRS, CDR2 YFSETQ. V shed 2 bases, J shed 7 bases, and the junction held 3 bases outside the gene matches. The CDR3 nucleotides read TGCGCCAGCAGCTTTTCGCGGGAGGAGCAGTACTTC. Its protein is CASSFSREEQYF.

The J gene is TRBJ2-5, the V gene TRBV7-2; the match to TRBD1 covers 9 bases. CDR1 and CDR2 from the germline V gene are SGHTA and FQGNSA. Trimming cost V 1 base and J 4 bases; bases outside gene matches: 1. CDR3 size: 14 residues. CDR3 residues: CASSLGTGAETQYF. CDR3 sequence (DNA): TGTGCCAGCAGCTTAGGGACAGGGGCAGAGACCCAGTACTTC.

This clone has just a few counts. This rearrangement joins TRBV4-2 to TRBJ1-2; no reliable D call. Germline lookup yields CDR1 LGHNA and CDR2 YNFKEQ. The CDR3 is made up of 14 amino acids. Between the trimmed V and J ends, which lost 4 bases and 0 bases, there was a span of 9 bases. The CDR3 spells CASSPSGTNYGYTF. The CDR3, as DNA: TGTGCCAGCAGCCCATCCGGGACTAACTATGGCTACACCTTC.

This clone has only a few counts. The gene calls are TRBV29-1 and TRBJ1-1; D is ambiguous. Germline lookup yields CDR1 SQVTM and CDR2 ANQGSEA. There are 11 residues in the CDR3. The V gene lost 3 bases and the J gene lost 7 bases, with 9 bases spanning the gap. CDR3: CSVEAFGEAFF. The CDR3, as DNA: TGCAGCGTTGAGGCCTTCGGTGAAGCTTTCTTT.

CDR3 sequence reads: CATLRGAEAFF. CDR3 DNA: TGTGCCACCTTGCGGGGAGCTGAAGCTTTCTTT. This sequence joins TRBV10-3 and TRBJ1-1; D is unclear. V shed 10 bases and J shed 6 bases, with 12 bases lying between them. Germline V lookup: CDR1 ENHRY, CDR2 SYGVKD. This CDR3 is 11 amino acids long.

On this clone: Additional DNA sequences in this sample encode the identical CDR3. The genes are TRBV18 and TRBJ2-7, with 7 nucleotides matching TRBD2. Germline V gives CDR1 KGHSH, CDR2 LQKENI. With 3 bases clipped from V and 4 bases from J, the junction kept 0 bases outside the gene matches. The CDR3 covers 12 residues. CDR3 in amino acids: CASSPGGYEQYF. As DNA, the CDR3 is TGTGCCAGCTCACCCGGGGGGTACGAGCAGTACTTC. Combining the CDR3 with reference TRBV18 and TRBJ2-7 gives the whole variable domain NAGVMQNPRHLVRRRGQEARLRCSPMKGHSHVYWYRQLPEEGLKFMVYLQKENIIDESGMPKERFSAEFPKEGPSILRIQQVVRGDSAAYFCASSPGGYEQYFGPGTRLTVT.

This clone was seen just once. V gene TRBV27 combines with J gene TRBJ2-5; 8 bases align to TRBD1. The length of the CDR3 is 13 residues. Trimming cost V 10 bases and J 2 bases; bases outside gene matches: 6. In germline, CDR1 is MNHEY, CDR2 SMNVEV (reference sequence). The CDR3 spells CATRDRRQETQYF. CDR3 DNA sequence: TGTGCCACCCGGGACAGGCGACAAGAGACCCAGTACTTC.

This chain links TRBV5-1 with TRBJ2-3, with TRBD2 matching over 9 bases. The V gene end was trimmed by 4 bases and the J gene end by 3 bases; junction bases not matched to a gene: 6. The length of the CDR3 is 15 residues. From germline, CDR1 is SGHRS and CDR2 YFSETQ. The CDR3 DNA is TGCGCCAGCAGCCCGCTGGGACTAGCTACAGATACGCAGTATTTT. Its protein product is CASSPLGLATDTQYF.

This clone was recorded once. The rearrangement joins TRBV2 to TRBJ1-6; possibly TRBD1 for D (6 bases). The CDR3 extends over 16 amino acids. CDR1 SNHLY and CDR2 FYNNEI come from the germline V gene. V lost 2 bases to trimming and J lost 1 base, with 9 bases between them. In DNA, the CDR3 is TGTGCCAGCAGTGAAAGGGGGGTATCCTATAATTCACCCCTCCACTTT. The encoded protein is CASSERGVSYNSPLHF.

The J gene is TRBJ1-2, the V gene TRBV6-5; D gene unclear. Trimming shortened V by 10 bases and J by 8 bases, and 14 bases separated the two germline ends. Germline V lookup: CDR1 MNHEY, CDR2 SVGAGI. This CDR3 has 11 amino acids. CDR3 in amino acids: CATREMAGYTF. In nucleotides, the CDR3 is TGTGCCACCCGGGAGATGGCGGGCTACACCTTC.

This clone was detected only a few times. The J gene is TRBJ1-1, the V gene TRBV19; D call uncertain. V dropped 7 bases and J dropped 5 bases, with 8 bases sitting between them. This CDR3 contains 11 residues. In germline, CDR1 is LNHDA, CDR2 SQIVND (reference sequence). CDR3 region: CASTKRTEAFF. CDR3 sequence (DNA): TGTGCCAGTACCAAGCGGACTGAAGCTTTCTTT.

The CDR3 spells CASSESGAGRNEQYF. CDR3 in DNA: TGTGCCAGCAGTGAGTCCGGGGCGGGAAGAAACGAGCAGTACTTC. The chain uses TRBV28 and TRBJ2-7, with D perhaps TRBD2 (6 bases). The CDR3 is 15 residues long. Germline V lookup: CDR1 MDHEN, CDR2 SYDVKM. V was trimmed by 5 bases and J by 5 bases, leaving 19 bases between them.